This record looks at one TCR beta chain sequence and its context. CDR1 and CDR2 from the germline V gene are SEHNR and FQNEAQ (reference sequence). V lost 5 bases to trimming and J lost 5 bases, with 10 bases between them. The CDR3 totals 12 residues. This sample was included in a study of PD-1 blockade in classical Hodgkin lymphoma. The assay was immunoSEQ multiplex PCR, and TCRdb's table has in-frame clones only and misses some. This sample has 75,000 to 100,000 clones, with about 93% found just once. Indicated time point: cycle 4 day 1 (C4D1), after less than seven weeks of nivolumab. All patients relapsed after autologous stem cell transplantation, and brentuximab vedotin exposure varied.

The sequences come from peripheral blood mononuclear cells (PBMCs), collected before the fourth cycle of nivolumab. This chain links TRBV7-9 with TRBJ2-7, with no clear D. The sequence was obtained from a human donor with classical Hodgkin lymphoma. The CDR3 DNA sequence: TGTGCCAGCAGCGTAAGAACCGACGAGCAGTACTTC. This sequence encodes CASSVRTDEQYF. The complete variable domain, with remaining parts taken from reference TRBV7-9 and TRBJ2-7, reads DTGVSQNPRHKITKRGQNVTFRCDPISEHNRLYWYRQTLGQGPEFLTYFQNEAQLEKSRLLSDRFSAERPKGSFSTLEIQRTEQGDSAMYLCASSVRTDEQYFGPGTRLTVT.